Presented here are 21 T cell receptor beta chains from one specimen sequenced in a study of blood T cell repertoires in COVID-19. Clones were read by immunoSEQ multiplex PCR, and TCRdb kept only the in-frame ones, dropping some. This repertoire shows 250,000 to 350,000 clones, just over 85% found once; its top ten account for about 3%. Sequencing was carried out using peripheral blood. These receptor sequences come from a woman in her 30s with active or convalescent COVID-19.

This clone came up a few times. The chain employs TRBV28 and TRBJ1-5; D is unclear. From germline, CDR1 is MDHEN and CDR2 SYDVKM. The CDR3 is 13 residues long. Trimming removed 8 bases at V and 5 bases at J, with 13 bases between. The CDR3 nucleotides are TGTGCCAGCCGGGGAGGCAGATATCAGCCCCAGCATTTT. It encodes CASRGGRYQPQHF.

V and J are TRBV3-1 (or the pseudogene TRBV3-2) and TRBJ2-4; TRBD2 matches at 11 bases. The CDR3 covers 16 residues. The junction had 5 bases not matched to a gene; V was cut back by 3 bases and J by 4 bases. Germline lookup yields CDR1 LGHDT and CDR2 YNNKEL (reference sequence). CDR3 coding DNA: TGTGCCAGCAGCCACATAGCGGGGGGGAGGAAAAACATTCAGTACTTC. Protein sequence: CASSHIAGGRKNIQYF.

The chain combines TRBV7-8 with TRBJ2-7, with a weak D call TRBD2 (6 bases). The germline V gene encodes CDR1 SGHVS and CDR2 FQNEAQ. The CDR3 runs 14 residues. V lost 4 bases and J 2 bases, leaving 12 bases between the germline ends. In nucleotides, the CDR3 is TGTGCCAGCAGCTCCCGGGACTTTGCCTACGAGCAGTACTTC. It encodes CASSSRDFAYEQYF. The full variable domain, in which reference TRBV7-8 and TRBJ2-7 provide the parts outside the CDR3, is GAGVSQSPRYKVAKRGQDVALRCDPISGHVSLFWYQQALGQGPEFLTYFQNEAQLDKSGLPSDRFFAERPEGSVSTLKIQRTQQEDSAVYLCASSSRDFAYEQYFGPGTRLTVT.

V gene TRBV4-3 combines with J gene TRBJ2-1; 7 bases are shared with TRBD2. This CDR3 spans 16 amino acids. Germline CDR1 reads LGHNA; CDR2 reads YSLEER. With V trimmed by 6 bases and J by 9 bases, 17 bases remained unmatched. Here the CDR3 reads CASSMGGGESQTEQFF. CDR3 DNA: TGCGCCAGCAGTATGGGTGGGGGGGAATCCCAGACTGAGCAGTTCTTC.

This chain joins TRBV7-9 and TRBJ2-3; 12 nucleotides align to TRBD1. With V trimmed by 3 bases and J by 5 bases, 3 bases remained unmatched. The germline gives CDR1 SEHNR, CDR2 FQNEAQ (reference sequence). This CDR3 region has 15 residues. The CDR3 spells CASSLGDRGQDTQYF. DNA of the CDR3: TGTGCCAGCAGCTTGGGGGACAGGGGGCAAGATACGCAGTATTTT.

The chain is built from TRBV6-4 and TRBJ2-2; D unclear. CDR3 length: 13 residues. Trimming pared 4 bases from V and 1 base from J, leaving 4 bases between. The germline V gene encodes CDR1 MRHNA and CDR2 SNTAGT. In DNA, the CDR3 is TGTGCCAGCAGTGCGGGGAACACCGGGGAGCTGTTTTTT. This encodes CASSAGNTGELFF.

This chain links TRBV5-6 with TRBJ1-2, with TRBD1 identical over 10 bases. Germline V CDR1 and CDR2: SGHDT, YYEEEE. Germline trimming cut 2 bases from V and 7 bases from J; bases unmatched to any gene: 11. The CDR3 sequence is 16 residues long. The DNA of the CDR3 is TGTGCCAGCAGCTTCTCGACAGGGGGCCTATATCGTGGCTACACCTTC. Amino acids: CASSFSTGGLYRGYTF.

As DNA, the CDR3 is TGTGCCAGCAGCTTAGCGCCCGGGTTACCCGGGGAGCTGTTTTTT. The encoded protein is CASSLAPGLPGELFF. The chain employs TRBV7-6 and TRBJ2-2, with D unclear. CDR1 and CDR2 (germline): SGHVS, FNYEAQ. The ends were cut back, 0 bases at V and 6 bases at J, with 11 bases in the middle. The length of the CDR3 is 15 residues.

Written as DNA, the CDR3 is TGTGCCACCAGTGAGGCAGGGGGGAATTCACCCCTCCACTTT. Translating it yields CATSEAGGNSPLHF. The V call is TRBV24-1, the J call TRBJ1-6; 7 nucleotides line up with TRBD1. V gave up 4 bases and J gave up 7 bases; unmatched junction bases: 3. The CDR3 loop spans 14 amino acids. Germline CDR1 and CDR2: KGHDR and SFDVKD.

The CDR3 DNA reads TGTGCCAGCAGTTTAGACAGACAAGCTTTCTTT. It codes for CASSLDRQAFF. V and J are TRBV12-3 or TRBV12-4 and TRBJ1-1; D gene ambiguous. V lost 1 base to trimming and J lost 9 bases, with 6 bases between them. The CDR3 is made up of 11 amino acids.

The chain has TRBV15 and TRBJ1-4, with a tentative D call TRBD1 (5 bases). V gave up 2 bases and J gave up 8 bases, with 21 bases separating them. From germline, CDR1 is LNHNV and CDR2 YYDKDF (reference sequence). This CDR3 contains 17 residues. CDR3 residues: CATSRWGLAWLREKLFF. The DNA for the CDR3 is TGTGCCACCAGCAGATGGGGCCTGGCGTGGTTAAGAGAAAAACTGTTTTTT.

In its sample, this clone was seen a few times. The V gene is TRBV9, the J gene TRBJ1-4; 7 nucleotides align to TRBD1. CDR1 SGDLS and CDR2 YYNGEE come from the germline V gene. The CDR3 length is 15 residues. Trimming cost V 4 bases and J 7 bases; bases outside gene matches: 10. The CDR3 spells CASSPQTGAGEKLFF. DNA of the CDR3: TGTGCCAGCAGCCCCCAAACAGGGGCAGGTGAAAAACTGTTTTTT.

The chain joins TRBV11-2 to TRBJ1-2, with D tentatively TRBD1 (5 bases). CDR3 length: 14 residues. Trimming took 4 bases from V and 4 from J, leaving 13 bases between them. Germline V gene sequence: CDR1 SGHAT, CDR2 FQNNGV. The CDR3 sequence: CASSSPRGSYGYTF. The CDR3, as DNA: TGTGCCAGCAGCTCCCCCCGGGGGAGCTATGGCTACACCTTC.

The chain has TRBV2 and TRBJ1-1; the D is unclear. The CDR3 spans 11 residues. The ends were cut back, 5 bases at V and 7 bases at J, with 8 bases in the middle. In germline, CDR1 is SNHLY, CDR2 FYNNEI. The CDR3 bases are TGTGCCAGCAGTCCATACATTGAAGCTTTCTTT. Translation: CASSPYIEAFF.

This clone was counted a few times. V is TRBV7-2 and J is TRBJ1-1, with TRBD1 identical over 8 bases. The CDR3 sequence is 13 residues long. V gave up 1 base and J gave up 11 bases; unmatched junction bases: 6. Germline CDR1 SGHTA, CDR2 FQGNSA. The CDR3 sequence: CASSLGDRLNAFF. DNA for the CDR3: TGTGCCAGCAGCTTAGGGGACAGGTTGAACGCTTTCTTT.

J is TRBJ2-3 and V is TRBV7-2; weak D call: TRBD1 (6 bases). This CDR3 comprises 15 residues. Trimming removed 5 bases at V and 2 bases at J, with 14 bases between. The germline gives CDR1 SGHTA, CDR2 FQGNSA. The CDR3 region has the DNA TGTGCCAGCAGCCCCGGGACATACATCACAGATACGCAGTATTTT. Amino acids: CASSPGTYITDTQYF.

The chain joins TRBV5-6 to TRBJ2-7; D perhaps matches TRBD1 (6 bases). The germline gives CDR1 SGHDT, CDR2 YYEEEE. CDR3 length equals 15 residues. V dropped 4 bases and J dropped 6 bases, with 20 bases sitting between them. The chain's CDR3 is CASSPNPTGSGEQYF. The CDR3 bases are TGTGCCAGCAGCCCGAACCCAACAGGGTCGGGCGAGCAGTACTTC.

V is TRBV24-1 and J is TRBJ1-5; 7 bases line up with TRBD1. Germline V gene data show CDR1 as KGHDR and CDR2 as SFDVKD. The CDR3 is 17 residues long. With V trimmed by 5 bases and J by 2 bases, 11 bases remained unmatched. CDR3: CATSAGGGVLGNQPQHF. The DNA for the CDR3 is TGTGCCACCAGTGCAGGGGGTGGTGTATTGGGCAATCAGCCCCAGCATTTT.

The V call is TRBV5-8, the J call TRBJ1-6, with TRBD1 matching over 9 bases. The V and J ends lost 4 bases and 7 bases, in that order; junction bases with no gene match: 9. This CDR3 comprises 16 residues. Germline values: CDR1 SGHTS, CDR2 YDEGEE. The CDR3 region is CASSHWTGVKNSPLHF. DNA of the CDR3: TGTGCCAGCAGCCACTGGACAGGGGTGAAAAATTCACCCCTCCACTTT.

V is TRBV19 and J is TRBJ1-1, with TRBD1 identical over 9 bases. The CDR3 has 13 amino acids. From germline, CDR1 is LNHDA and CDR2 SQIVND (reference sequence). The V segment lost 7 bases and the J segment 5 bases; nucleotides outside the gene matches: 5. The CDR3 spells CASKGTGRTEAFF. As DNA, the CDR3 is TGTGCCAGTAAGGGGACAGGGAGGACTGAAGCTTTCTTT.

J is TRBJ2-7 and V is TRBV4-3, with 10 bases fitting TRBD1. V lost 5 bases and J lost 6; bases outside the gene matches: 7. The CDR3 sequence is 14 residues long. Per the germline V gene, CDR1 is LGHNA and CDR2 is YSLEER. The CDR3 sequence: CASSNRDRGSEQYF. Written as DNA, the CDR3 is TGCGCCAGCAGCAACCGGGACAGGGGATCCGAGCAGTACTTC.